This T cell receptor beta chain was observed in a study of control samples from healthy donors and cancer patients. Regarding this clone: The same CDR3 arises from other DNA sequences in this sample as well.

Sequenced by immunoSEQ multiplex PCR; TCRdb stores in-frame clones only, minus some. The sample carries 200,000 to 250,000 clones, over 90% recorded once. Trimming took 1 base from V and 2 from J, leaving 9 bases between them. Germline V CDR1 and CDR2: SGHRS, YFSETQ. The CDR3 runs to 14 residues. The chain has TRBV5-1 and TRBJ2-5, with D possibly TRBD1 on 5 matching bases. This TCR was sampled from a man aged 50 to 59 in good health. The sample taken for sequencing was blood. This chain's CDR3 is CASSLRGGQETQYF. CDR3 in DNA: TGCGCCAGCAGCTTGAGGGGCGGACAAGAGACCCAGTACTTC.